The clone carrying this TCR beta chain has a handful of counts. For TCR beta, libraries came from iRepertoire HTBI primers and Arm-PCR of CDR3 regions. In TCRdb, the multiplex PCR reads were re-called with MiXCR into one record per CDR3 protein. Among roughly 500,000 distinct CDR3 sequences listed, approximately 15% were seen once. Documented time point: newly diagnosed GD, antithyroid drugs for less than 3 months. PBMC RNA served as the TCR library source. The sample belongs to a study of regulatory T cells in long-lasting Graves disease. These records were also assigned to another study, of T cells in Graves' hyperthyroidism and ophthalmopathy.

The receptor was isolated from a man younger than 45 with Graves disease. The specimen was peripheral blood mononuclear cells (PBMCs), collected at new diagnosis, from a patient treated with antithyroid drugs.

CDR3 loop: CAWSASTRDEQYF. DNA for the CDR3: TGTGCCTGGAGTGCTTCTACTCGGGACGAGCAGTACTTC. V usage is TRBV30 and J usage is TRBJ2-7, with no clear D. There are 13 residues in the CDR3. Trimming took 1 base from V and 5 from J, leaving 12 bases between them. CDR1 is GTSNPN and CDR2 is SVGIG in the germline V gene (reference sequence).